A single TCR beta chain is shown here with its context. The target of this receptor is not known. No per-base quality is available; no much larger clone lies one base away. Library preparation used the immunoSEQ multiplex PCR assay. For the multiplex PCR, a mixture combining 60 forward primers for TCR Vbeta segments and 13 reverse primers for TCR Jbeta segments was used. The CDR3 region of rearranged TCR beta genes was amplified from genomic DNA by a multiplex PCR assay. On the Illumina HiSeq System, the amplified TCR beta libraries were sequenced as 87-base-pair reads. The authors' analysis ran thus. A later analysis counted 75 million to 100 million unique TCR beta chains across the 666 repertoires, and some 12 million of these chains were shared by at least two donors. To remove PCR and sequencing errors, raw reads were error-corrected and collapsed into unique sequences using a nearest-neighbor algorithm that merged closely related sequences. CDR3 sequences were aligned to IMGT reference sequences to assign V, D and J gene segments. Each retained sequence needed at least a six-nucleotide match to both a V gene segment and a J gene segment. A rearrangement counted as productive if the CDR3 had no stop codons and remained in frame with V and J, and every other rearrangement counted as non-productive. Following IMGT convention, CDR3 was defined as the stretch from the second conserved V-encoded cysteine up to the conserved J-encoded phenylalanine. The earlier analysis of 500 to 600 of the donors excluded sequences that lacked an unambiguous match to a single V gene segment. In an earlier analysis of 587 of the donors, V segments were called functional above 56.7% productive rearrangements and were called segregating when the between-donor standard deviation exceeded 5%. A statistical classification framework was built for diagnosing cytomegalovirus status from the catalog of TCR beta chain sequences. A later analysis assigned V and J genes by comparing TCR nucleotide sequences with IMGT/GENE-DB human TR gene sequences. The TCRdist pipeline was used in a later analysis to assign CDR3 sequences and most-parsimonious VDJ recombination scenarios. In a later analysis, each TCR beta chain was defined by its CDR3 amino acid sequence together with its V-gene family, and reads lacking a unique V-gene family were excluded. In a later analysis, approximately 590 highly shared, low-generation-probability nucleotide sequences were removed to address suspected cross-contamination and a sequencing artifact. For each public chain, a later analysis derived a clonal expansion index from normalized ranks of inferred template counts within each repertoire. In a later analysis, generation probabilities were computed with a VDJ recombination model fitted to out-of-frame rearrangements, and the resulting probabilities were checked against IGoR. A later analysis scored TCR-TCR, TCR-HLA and TCR-CMV co-occurrence with hypergeometric tests, applying a repertoire-size bias correction to TCR pairs. To estimate false discovery rates, a later analysis permuted the HLA or CMV assignments 20 times. In a later analysis, co-occurring TCRs were grouped with DBSCAN, and TCRdist sequence similarity was added when clustering was performed within HLA-allele-positive subsets. Repertoires with fewer than 30,000 or more than 120,000 public chains, plus five repertoires with anomalous nucleotide sharing, were excluded from co-occurrence clustering. The table comes from immuneACCESS by way of TCRdb, which keeps in-frame sequences with V and J called. Part of the clones is missing from these tables; in studies checked, under half for an unresolved V gene and the rest for unknown reasons. The D gene and trimming were derived from the DNA, and the V and J assignments and clone size from that table. The sample records roughly 88,000 clones, roughly 72% of which are singletons. Approximately 5.3% of the sample rests with the top ten.

The cohort consisted of 600 to 750 healthy bone marrow donors. Cohort members were all nominally healthy when sampled, although unrecorded immune exposures were likely present. The donor was CMV seropositive and was included in the group of some 290 seropositive cohort members. Every donor gave a peripheral blood sample, and the peripheral blood mononuclear cells from that sample were used for TCR beta sequencing. The Qiagen DNeasy Blood Extraction Kit was used to extract genomic DNA from the blood cell samples. V and J lose 3 bases and 7 bases, and a span of 11 bases separates them. The CDR3 holds 14 amino acids from the cysteine to the phenylalanine. Only the CDR3 region is kept as DNA, spanning 42 bases read in frame from base 1. CDR1 is given as SGHDT and CDR2 as YYEEEE, both from the germline V gene. This entry belongs to a study of cytomegalovirus exposure and HLA in healthy donors (dated by TCRdb to about 2017). About the investigation overall: An earlier analysis of some 620 of the donors reported 250 to 300 Gb of sequence data and 100 million to 120 million unique TCR beta sequences obtained from around 180 million T cells. About 300 gigabases of sequencing data and approximately 85 million unique TCR sequences were included in an early release covering about 700 HLA-typed donors. The genetic ancestry cluster associated with self-reported Caucasian donors included approximately 85% of the 398 genotyped donors. The aim of the study was to test whether cataloging public T cell receptors could identify signatures of past pathogen exposure. The T cell repertoires of around 730 subjects were profiled by immunosequencing and related to cytomegalovirus serostatus. Along with the roughly 670-subject first cohort, a separate validation cohort of over a hundred different subjects was used. The study combined high-throughput TCR immunosequencing, statistical association of individual TCRs with disease status, and machine learning to predict cytomegalovirus infection status. To study patterns of TCR occurrence, a later analysis re-analyzed previously published TCR beta repertoires from hundreds of donors and added high-resolution HLA genotyping. Rather than drawing on any new phenotypic data, the later analysis identified candidate immune exposures from TCR beta sequences and the way those sequences occurred across donors. An earlier analysis of some 500 of the donors applied high-throughput TCR beta sequencing to assess whether each TCR beta V gene segment acted as functional or pseudogenic. Donor age, sex, ethnicity and CMV serostatus were compiled together with the repertoire data. Genome-wide SNP genotypes for about three fifths of the roughly 670 donors were used in a later genetic analysis, which treated that subset as a discovery cohort. All discovery cohort repertoires had been generated using a single sequencing platform. Both class I and class II loci were covered by HLA typing, at four-digit resolution. The number of typed donors differed by locus: roughly 620-630 for A, B, C, DRB1 and DQB1; approximately 520 for DQA1; around 580 for DPA1; and around 450 for DPB1. Roughly five DR-DQ haplotypes were treated as single units for association and clustering because of strong linkage in the cohort. Among about 360 genotyped donors of the cohort, an average of around 240,000 unique TCR beta nucleotide sequences were sequenced per donor, about a sixth of them non-productive.

Points the paper makes about the study in general: In a later analysis, the rate of TCR association differed among HLA loci, with DRB1 alleles having the most associated TCRs and HLA-C alleles having the fewest. Correlated functional status among segregating V segments might be attributable to linkage disequilibrium, but an unknown experimental factor could not be ruled out. Cytomegalovirus status was reported to be diagnosed by the classifier with high specificity and sensitivity in both the original and validation cohorts. The earlier analysis of approximately 590 of the donors excluded roughly 16 rarely observed V segments, including chromosome 9 orphons, because counts were too low. Assigning TCR associations to individual alleles was difficult when HLA alleles, especially DR and DQ, strongly co-occurred. A few of the identified cytomegalovirus-associated TCR beta chains were confirmed in vitro to be specific for cytomegalovirus antigens. Only TCR beta chains were sequenced in this cohort, and the absence of alpha or paired-chain data limited detectable features. The sequencing pipeline was judged likely to have produced a cluster of highly shared sequence variants as a technical artifact. Specific HLA alleles were associated with 16,951 TCR beta sequences at a false discovery rate of 0.05 in a later analysis. Some IMGT-functional V segments, including TRBV6-2 and TRBV6-3, could not be told apart with the 87-base-pair reads, so those segments were excluded. In an earlier analysis of 450 to 750 of the donors, most TCR beta V segments appeared in productive rearrangements about 87% or about 30% of the time, broadly matching IMGT annotations. Most CMV-associated TCR beta chains appeared to be HLA-restricted in a later analysis, and the HLA associations seemed to be driven largely by CMV exposure. In a later analysis, HLA-associated TCR beta chains were found to be more clonally expanded and to have lower generation probabilities than equally common non-associated chains. Immune exposure information for the cohort was limited to CMV serostatus. Sequencing depth was assumed to be roughly uniform across donors in the presence/absence analyses, though that assumption may not hold. Most TCR sequences were seen in very few donors, while some public TCRs were found in many individuals. In the study, around 150 TCR beta chains were listed as associated with cytomegalovirus. HLA typing was unavailable for some donors at each locus, so association tests used only the typed subset. A further reported finding was that TCR beta sequences accurately predicted the HLA-A and HLA-B alleles for most subjects in the first cohort. According to a later genetic analysis, donors in an Asian-associated ancestry cluster had fewer N-insertions in productive TCRs than the approximately 630-donor mean. The authors suggested that the approach could potentially be extended to other disease states and immunological phenotypes. A later analysis reported that several top co-occurrence clusters appeared linked to parvovirus B19, influenza, CMV and Epstein-Barr virus. A later genetic analysis associated a missense DCLRE1C variant with V-gene and J-gene trimming of TCR beta chains, and an independent cohort replicated the association.

Sequenced material: PBMCs. The V gene is TRBV5-6 and the J gene is TRBJ1-6, with no reliable assignment of the D segment. The receptor comes from a man aged 25 to 45 in good health and CMV-seropositive. The CDR3 protein is CASSSGGINSPLHF. The nucleotide sequence reads TGTGCCAGCAGCTCTGGTGGCATCAATTCACCCCTCCACTTT.